One and the same sample provided the 13 T cell receptor beta chains below, sequenced in a study of PD-L1 blockade in urothelial cancer. As to time point: pretreatment peripheral blood. Clones were sequenced by immunoSEQ multiplex PCR, and TCRdb holds only the in-frame ones, with some missing. This sample yields 130,000 or so clones, of which about 88% are seen a single time; 3.2% belongs to the top ten. The specimen was PBMCs, collected around atezolizumab (anti-PD-L1) treatment. These receptors came from a man aged 50-59 years with urothelial cancer.

The chain is built from TRBV7-2 and TRBJ2-3; TRBD2 is a possible D gene (6 bases). CDR3 length equals 14 residues. V was trimmed by 11 bases and J by 2 bases, leaving 17 bases between them. Germline CDR1 and CDR2: SGHTA and FQGNSA. CDR3 residues: CAGRSGLNTDTQYF. CDR3 coding DNA: TGTGCCGGCCGTAGCGGCCTTAACACAGATACGCAGTATTTT.

The J gene is TRBJ2-4, the V gene TRBV11-2; maybe TRBD2 (6 bases). The length of the CDR3 is 15 residues. CDR1 is SGHAT and CDR2 is FQNNGV in the germline V gene. Trimming cost V 1 base and J 4 bases, with 11 bases left between them. Here the CDR3 DNA reads TGTGCCAGCAGCTTAGTGGGTCGGGGGAAAAACATTCAGTACTTC. Translating gives CASSLVGRGKNIQYF. Combining the CDR3 with reference TRBV11-2 and TRBJ2-4 gives the whole variable domain EAGVAQSPRYKIIEKRQSVAFWCNPISGHATLYWYQQILGQGPKLLIQFQNNGVVDDSQLPKDRFSAERLKGVDSTLKIQPAKLEDSAVYLCASSLVGRGKNIQYFGAGTRLSVL.

This clone was picked up a small number of times. J is TRBJ1-1 and V is TRBV6-1; perhaps TRBD1 as D (6 bases). The CDR3 has 14 amino acids. In germline, CDR1 is MNHNS, CDR2 SASEGT. Trimming shortened V by 0 bases and J by 2 bases, and 7 bases separated the two germline ends. The CDR3 sequence: CASSEAGHNTEAFF. The CDR3 nucleotides read TGTGCCAGCAGTGAAGCGGGACACAACACTGAAGCTTTCTTT.

This chain connects TRBV11-2 to TRBJ1-1; D unresolved. With 5 bases removed from V and 5 bases from J, the gap between germline ends came to 15 bases. The CDR3 covers 14 residues. Germline CDR1 is SGHAT and CDR2 is FQNNGV. The CDR3 DNA reads TGTGCCAGCAGCCTAGGCTGGGGAGGGACTGAAGCTTTCTTT. Its protein is CASSLGWGGTEAFF.

This chain uses TRBV4-2 with TRBJ2-7, with D maybe TRBD1 (5 bases). The CDR3 length is 12 residues. V gave up 0 bases and J gave up 6 bases, with 6 bases separating them. The germline gives CDR1 LGHNA, CDR2 YNFKEQ. CDR3 protein: CASSQEGAEQYF. The CDR3 DNA reads TGTGCCAGCAGCCAAGAAGGGGCCGAGCAGTACTTC.

CDR3 residues: CAWAGTSEYNEQFF. The CDR3 nucleotides are TGTGCCTGGGCCGGGACTAGCGAATACAATGAGCAGTTCTTC. The chain links TRBV30 to TRBJ2-1; 10 bases are a match to TRBD2. The germline V gene has CDR1 GTSNPN and CDR2 SVGIG (reference sequence). CDR3 length: 14 residues. Trimming took 5 bases from V and 4 from J; bases not matched to a gene: 5.

The V and J genes are TRBV6-1 and TRBJ1-6, with D possibly TRBD1 on 6 matching bases. Trimming cost V 5 bases and J 7 bases, with 12 bases left between them. Germline V gene data show CDR1 as MNHNS and CDR2 as SASEGT. The CDR3 runs to 14 residues. The CDR3 bases are TGTGCCAGCAGTTCACTTCAGGGGAATTCACCCCTCCACTTT. Translating it yields CASSSLQGNSPLHF.

V usage is TRBV5-1 and J usage is TRBJ2-7; 7 bases map to TRBD1. The CDR3 is 15 residues long. Unmatched junction bases numbered 11, after V lost 4 bases and J lost 4 bases. The germline gives CDR1 SGHRS, CDR2 YFSETQ. CDR3 in amino acids: CASSMGQKLTYEQYF. CDR3 nucleotide sequence: TGCGCCAGCAGCATGGGACAGAAACTCACATACGAGCAGTACTTC.

The chain uses TRBV28 and TRBJ1-1; D not certain. Trimming shortened V by 2 bases and J by 3 bases, and 7 bases separated the two germline ends. Per the germline V gene, CDR1 is MDHEN and CDR2 is SYDVKM. CDR3 length equals 13 residues. CDR3 nucleotide sequence: TGTGCCAGCAGTTTACACGGAGACACTGAAGCTTTCTTT. As protein: CASSLHGDTEAFF.

This clone was seen a handful of times. The genes are TRBV6-6 and TRBJ1-1; possibly TRBD1 for D (6 bases). Germline V gene lookup returns CDR1 MNHNY and CDR2 SVGAGI (reference sequence). The CDR3 extends over 13 amino acids. V dropped 7 bases and J dropped 5 bases, with 14 bases sitting between them. The CDR3 DNA follows: TGTGCCAGCACCGGGGGGCGCAGTACTGAAGCTTTCTTT. Translating it yields CASTGGRSTEAFF.

This chain uses TRBV7-8 with TRBJ2-7; 9 nucleotides line up with TRBD2. Germline CDR1 and CDR2: SGHVS and FQNEAQ. Trimming took 5 bases from V and 6 from J; bases not matched to a gene: 17. The CDR3 is 17 amino acids. The CDR3 DNA follows: TGTGCCAGCAGCCCGGGAGGGGCGGCGGGAGGGCCGGGCGAGCAGTACTTC. Protein product: CASSPGGAAGGPGEQYF. Full variable domain (rest looked up from reference TRBV7-8 and TRBJ2-7): GAGVSQSPRYKVAKRGQDVALRCDPISGHVSLFWYQQALGQGPEFLTYFQNEAQLDKSGLPSDRFFAERPEGSVSTLKIQRTQQEDSAVYLCASSPGGAAGGPGEQYFGPGTRLTVT.

The gene calls are TRBV28 and TRBJ2-3, with TRBD1 matching 9 bases. With 1 base clipped from V and 2 bases from J, the junction kept 10 bases outside the gene matches. The CDR3 is 18 amino acids. Germline assignment: CDR1 MDHEN and CDR2 SYDVKM. CDR3 coding DNA: TGTGCCAGCAGTTTATCCCTGAAGACAGGGGGAAACACAGATACGCAGTATTTT. Residues: CASSLSLKTGGNTDTQYF.

This chain joins TRBV6-1 and TRBJ1-5; TRBD1 matches at 8 bases. Trimming removed 4 bases from V and 5 bases from J; junction bases left unmatched: 16. This CDR3 region has 18 residues. The germline V gene encodes CDR1 MNHNS and CDR2 SASEGT. The CDR3, as DNA: TGTGCCAGCAGTGGAGTGGGGGGACAGGTGAGGACCGATCAGCCCCAGCATTTT. Encoded protein: CASSGVGGQVRTDQPQHF.